This T cell receptor (beta chain) was sequenced during a study of blood T cells in healthy people across ages. PCR was performed a second time for about 6 to 11 cycles using a sample-barcoded 5' primer and a J-beta primer mix. A single record per CDR3 protein comes from TCRdb applying MiXCR to the 5' RACE reads. This sample has about 1.6 million distinct CDR3 sequences; roughly 32% occur once, and the top ten carry roughly 10%. As to this clonotype: What it recognizes is unknown.

Overall study findings and caveats: Diversity estimates from one million T cells were considered underestimates.

V lost 5 bases to trimming and J lost 4 bases; unmatched junction nucleotides: 8. In germline, CDR1 is SEHNR, CDR2 FQNEAQ (reference sequence). This CDR3 comprises 16 residues. The chain couples TRBV7-9 to TRBJ2-3; TRBD2 aligns across 11 bases. Sequenced sample: blood. The sequence was obtained from a woman aged 25 to 39 in good health. The CDR3 bases are TGTGCCAGCAGCCCCTTAGCGGGAGGGCAGTCAGATACGCAGTATTTT. It specifies CASSPLAGGQSDTQYF.